Sequencing of this T cell receptor (beta chain) was carried out in a study of blood T cell repertoires in COVID-19. Study at large: Researchers got acute and convalescent COVID-19 samples from the United States, Italy and Spain.

Followed over time, Seattle patients had been enrolled while infection was active. V lost 3 bases and J 11 bases, leaving 17 bases between the germline ends. The CDR3 extends over 13 amino acids. In germline, CDR1 is LGHDT, CDR2 YNNKEL (reference sequence). Generated by immunoSEQ multiplex PCR, the TCRdb table keeps only in-frame clones and is missing some. The sample contains 120,000 or so clones, around 81% of which appear only once. The sequence was obtained from a man aged 25-45 years with COVID-19, enrolled during active disease. The V gene is TRBV3-1 (or the pseudogene TRBV3-2), the J gene TRBJ2-7; tentative D call: TRBD2 (6 bases). The sequenced material came from peripheral blood. This chain's CDR3 is CASSQFGLAEKYF. The CDR3 coding sequence is TGTGCCAGCAGCCAGTTTGGATTAGCGGAGAAGTACTTC.